This TCR beta chain was documented in a study of regulatory T cells in long-lasting Graves disease. Remarks on this clonotype: As yet, its antigen is unknown.

Time point defined: newly diagnosed GD, antithyroid drugs for less than 3 months. With RNA extracted from PBMCs as input, the TCR library was made. For TCR beta, libraries came from iRepertoire HTBI primers and Arm-PCR of CDR3 regions. As handled by the study authors: The study identified about 60 TRBV and some 15 TRBJ segments across samples. In TCRdb, the multiplex PCR reads were re-called with MiXCR into one record per CDR3 protein. These V and J calls rely on TCRdb rather than the paper's analysis. The sample lists some 370,000 distinct CDR3 sequences, roughly 12% occurring once. Study-level results: Those with persistent disease had in common more public clonotypes (about 2,700) than new patients (about 970).

CDR1 KGHSH and CDR2 LQKENI come from the germline V gene. Trimming stripped 5 bases from V and 1 base from J, with 14 bases between. The CDR3 covers 15 residues. The same data also went into a second study, on T cells in Graves' hyperthyroidism and ophthalmopathy. That paper adds: First-round RT-PCR of the TCR CDR3 relied on the HTBI primer set.

This chain joins TRBV18 and TRBJ1-1; the D is unclear. This receptor was identified in a woman aged 18-30 years with Graves disease. The input for sequencing was peripheral blood mononuclear cells (PBMCs), taken at new diagnosis, from a patient treated with antithyroid drugs. The chain's CDR3 is CASSGRPGKNTEAFF. The DNA for the CDR3 is TGTGCCAGCTCAGGTAGGCCGGGGAAGAACACTGAAGCTTTCTTT.